This TCR beta chain comes out of a study of blood T cell repertoires in COVID-19. Study details: COVID-19 samples, acute and convalescent, were from the United States, Italy and Spain. T cells, B-cell-depleted T cells, or PBMCs provided the cDNA or gDNA that served as material.

Original methodology: Quantification of nucleated cells was approximated via reference gene primer amplification. Sequenced by immunoSEQ multiplex PCR; TCRdb stores in-frame clones only, minus some. That table supplies the V and J calls and clone size; D and trimming were determined from the DNA. The sample lists roughly 190,000 clones, approximately 79% occurring once. CDR3 length: 15 residues. CDR1 and CDR2 (germline): SGHRS, YFSETQ. The V end was cut by 4 bases, the J end by 3 bases, with 17 bases between. V is TRBV5-1 and J is TRBJ2-7; D uncertain. The specimen was peripheral blood. The receptor was isolated from a woman between 45 and 65 years old with acute or convalescent COVID-19. The CDR3 DNA is TGCGCCAGCAGCACCGTGCGAGGCACCATCTACGAGCAGTACTTC. Translation: CASSTVRGTIYEQYF.